The T cell receptor (beta chain) under discussion was sequenced for a study of graft-versus-host responses after intestinal transplantation. At the level of the study: Grafts that recipients had were multivisceral, liver-intestinal, or isolated intestinal transplants.

The repertoire was sequenced with immunoSEQ multiplex PCR; TCRdb's copy has only in-frame clones and lacks some. The sample consists of about 1,800 clones, roughly 90% of them appearing once. The CDR3 has 17 amino acids. Deletions cut 5 bases from V and 4 bases from J, with 23 bases between. Germline V lookup: CDR1 SGHVT, CDR2 SQSDAQ. Graft tissue processing released intraepithelial and lamina propria lymphocytes. This sequence joins TRBV7-4 and TRBJ1-2, with D unresolved. This clonotype was obtained from a human patient who received an intestinal transplant, so some T cells may come from the graft donor. Source: ileum tissue, taken about 380 days after intestinal transplantation. CDR3 sequence (DNA): TGTGCCAGCAGCATTCACTTTCCAGCTCGAAAGACCTATGGCTACACCTTC. Its translation is CASSIHFPARKTYGYTF.